The T cell receptor (beta chain) described here comes from a study of T cell changes during pregnancy in multiple sclerosis. The table came from immunoSEQ multiplex PCR; TCRdb's copy has only in-frame clones and leaves some out. The data hold some 70,000 clones, with approximately 92% observed a single time. The CDR3 is 13 residues long. The germline gives CDR1 ENHRY, CDR2 SYGVKD. V gave up 8 bases and J gave up 4 bases; unmatched junction bases: 7. The sample in question was CD8+ T cells from peripheral blood mononuclear cells, obtained in the third trimester of pregnancy. The chain joins TRBV10-3 to TRBJ2-7, with TRBD1 identical over 8 bases. The receptor was derived from a female donor in good health, enrolled as a control in a pregnancy study. The CDR3 here is CAIGQGASYEQYF. CDR3 in DNA: TGTGCCATCGGGCAGGGGGCGAGTTACGAGCAGTACTTC.